Below, 19 T cell receptor beta chains from the same sample are listed, as sequenced in a study of T cell responses to AZD1222 COVID-19 vaccine. Sequenced by immunoSEQ multiplex PCR; TCRdb stores in-frame clones only, minus some. The repertoire holds approximately 140,000 clones, with 90% as singletons. The input for sequencing was peripheral blood, taken 28 days after the second AZD1222 dose. The receptor set was obtained from an adult who received the AZD1222 COVID-19 vaccine.

The CDR3 loop reads CASSSSGQGRSEAFF. The CDR3 coding sequence is TGTGCCAGCAGTTCCTCTGGACAGGGGAGGAGTGAAGCTTTCTTT. The chain combines TRBV6-5 with TRBJ1-1, with 9 bases matching TRBD1. The CDR3 sequence is 15 residues long. J was trimmed by 7 bases and V by 4 bases; bases with no gene match: 10. Germline V gene lookup returns CDR1 MNHEY and CDR2 SVGAGI.

The gene calls are TRBV19 and TRBJ2-3, with D possibly being TRBD2 (6 bases). The CDR3 is 13 amino acids. From germline, CDR1 is LNHDA and CDR2 SQIVND (reference sequence). Trimming removed 8 bases from V and 6 bases from J, with 15 bases in between. CDR3 residues: CASGTLSGDTQYF. In DNA form, the CDR3 reads TGTGCCAGTGGGACTCTCTCGGGGGATACGCAGTATTTT.

The chain combines TRBV21-1 with TRBJ2-7; TRBD2 was called by the table and not checked on the DNA. TRBV21-1 is a pseudogene. This CDR3 is built from 13 residues. In DNA, the CDR3 is TGTGCCAGTCGTATATTCCGAGGGCACGAGCAGTACTTC. Its translation is CASRIFRGHEQYF.

The CDR3 reads CASSLNSLVSYEQYF. CDR3 nucleotides: TGTGCCAGCAGCTTGAATTCTTTAGTTTCCTACGAGCAGTACTTC. The V call is TRBV5-5, the J call TRBJ2-7; D not certain. V was clipped by 1 base and J by 1 base, with 12 bases between them. The CDR3 runs to 15 residues. CDR1 and CDR2 (germline): SGHKS, YYEKEE (reference sequence).

This clone has a single count. The chain has TRBV30 and TRBJ1-3, with D hard to call. Germline values: CDR1 GTSNPN, CDR2 SVGIG (reference sequence). V was trimmed by 2 bases and J by 0 bases, leaving 14 bases between them. This CDR3 has 16 amino acids. CDR3 coding DNA: TGTGCCTGGAGTCGACGGTCACAGCTCTCTGGAAACACCATATATTTT. It translates to CAWSRRSQLSGNTIYF.

This rearrangement joins TRBV6-5 to TRBJ1-4; D is undetermined. V lost 6 bases and J lost 3, with 11 bases in between. The germline V gene has CDR1 MNHEY and CDR2 SVGAGI. This CDR3 spans 14 amino acids. In DNA form, the CDR3 reads TGTGCCAGCAGACAGTCATCGTCTAATGAAAAACTGTTTTTT. This encodes CASRQSSSNEKLFF.

J is TRBJ2-5 and V is TRBV27; D is unresolved. Between the trimmed V and J ends, which lost 3 bases and 2 bases, there was a span of 13 bases. The CDR3 is 15 amino acids. Germline V gene data show CDR1 as MNHEY and CDR2 as SMNVEV (reference sequence). CDR3 in amino acids: CASSFYQANQETQYF. CDR3 DNA sequence: TGTGCCAGCAGTTTTTATCAGGCAAATCAAGAGACCCAGTACTTC.

This clone was picked up a small number of times. This chain links TRBV2 with TRBJ2-5; D call uncertain. The CDR3 runs to 11 residues. Between the trimmed V and J ends, which lost 7 bases and 2 bases, there was a span of 5 bases. CDR1 is SNHLY, CDR2 FYNNEI, per germline. The CDR3 spells CASTPQETQYF. CDR3 DNA: TGTGCCAGCACCCCGCAAGAGACCCAGTACTTC.

The genes are TRBV29-1 and TRBJ2-1; 8 nucleotides match TRBD2. Germline loops: CDR1 SQVTM, CDR2 ANQGSEA. Losses at the gene ends were 8 bases for V and 4 bases for J; bases not matched to a gene: 10. The CDR3 totals 14 residues. CDR3 in amino acids: CSSVLAGNYNEQFF. CDR3 nucleotides: TGCAGCTCAGTTCTAGCGGGCAATTACAATGAGCAGTTCTTC.

The genes are TRBV7-2 and TRBJ1-1; D is unclear. CDR3 length equals 15 residues. V lost 5 bases and J 1 base, leaving 14 bases between the germline ends. Germline V CDR1 and CDR2: SGHTA, FQGNSA. The DNA of the CDR3 is TGTGCCAGCAGCCACCCTCGAAATTGGAACACTGAAGCTTTCTTT. Amino acid sequence: CASSHPRNWNTEAFF.

This clone was seen only a few times. The chain joins TRBV27 to TRBJ1-2; 8 bases match TRBD1. Germline trimming cut 6 bases from V and 4 bases from J; bases unmatched to any gene: 4. The CDR3 loop spans 13 amino acids. Germline V gives CDR1 MNHEY, CDR2 SMNVEV (reference sequence). CDR3 sequence: CASRTTGGYGYTF. The CDR3 coding sequence is TGTGCCAGCAGGACCACAGGGGGCTATGGCTACACCTTC.

This chain links TRBV3-1 (or the pseudogene TRBV3-2) with TRBJ2-7, with D hard to call. Trimming stripped 4 bases from V and 1 base from J, with 5 bases between. Germline CDR1 reads LGHDT; CDR2 reads YNNKEL (reference sequence). The CDR3 runs to 12 residues. The CDR3 region is CASSLQSYEQYF. The CDR3 DNA is TGTGCCAGCAGCCTCCAATCCTACGAGCAGTACTTC.

The chain combines TRBV6-5 with TRBJ1-6, with D perhaps matching TRBD1 (6 bases). The CDR3 consists of 14 residues. Germline CDR1 is MNHEY and CDR2 is SVGAGI. Trimming shortened V by 10 bases and J by 8 bases, and 18 bases separated the two germline ends. This chain's CDR3 is CATREGGQYSPLHF. In DNA, the CDR3 is TGTGCCACCAGGGAGGGAGGACAGTATTCACCCCTCCACTTT.

The J gene is TRBJ1-5, the V gene TRBV19; 7 nucleotides agree with TRBD1. The CDR3 contains 20 residues. Trimming took 7 bases from V and 1 from J; bases not matched to a gene: 22. From germline, CDR1 is LNHDA and CDR2 SQIVND (reference sequence). CDR3 protein: CASNVSPGQLTYLSNQPQHF. The CDR3 coding sequence is TGTGCCAGTAATGTCTCTCCGGGACAGCTCACTTATCTGAGCAATCAGCCCCAGCATTTT. Looking up the rest from reference TRBV19 and TRBJ1-5 gives the full variable domain: DGGITQSPKYLFRKEGQNVTLSCEQNLNHDAMYWYRQDPGQGLRLIYYSQIVNDFQKGDIAEGYSVSREKKESFPLTVTSAQKNPTAFYLCASNVSPGQLTYLSNQPQHFGDGTRLSIL.

The gene calls are TRBV27 and TRBJ2-2; a possible D gene is TRBD2 (6 bases). The CDR3 has 15 amino acids. Germline assignment: CDR1 MNHEY and CDR2 SMNVEV (reference sequence). V shed 5 bases and J shed 4 bases, with 14 bases lying between them. CDR3 residues: CASSPIGGSTGELFF. Here the CDR3 DNA reads TGTGCCAGCAGTCCCATCGGGGGAAGCACCGGGGAGCTGTTTTTT.

The V and J genes are TRBV19 and TRBJ2-1; the D is unclear. CDR3 length: 14 amino acids. Germline V gives CDR1 LNHDA, CDR2 SQIVND (reference sequence). Trimming shortened V by 5 bases and J by 4 bases, and 12 bases separated the two germline ends. CDR3 in DNA: TGTGCCAGTAGTCTCGATAAAAGGTACAATGAGCAGTTCTTC. Encoded protein: CASSLDKRYNEQFF.

CDR3 amino acids: CAWRAPGARGNTIYF. In nucleotides, the CDR3 is TGTGCCTGGAGAGCTCCCGGGGCGCGGGGAAACACCATATATTTT. The chain uses TRBV30 and TRBJ1-3; D may be TRBD1 (5 bases). The germline gives CDR1 GTSNPN, CDR2 SVGIG (reference sequence). Trimming took off 3 bases at V and 4 bases at J, with 16 bases between the two ends. The CDR3 runs 15 residues.

This chain joins TRBV10-1 and TRBJ2-3; D is uncertain. From germline, CDR1 is WNHNN and CDR2 SYGVQD (reference sequence). The CDR3 loop spans 15 amino acids. Between the trimmed V and J ends, which lost 2 bases and 6 bases, there was a span of 15 bases. The CDR3 protein is CASSEKPLESDTQYF. The CDR3 nucleotides read TGCGCCAGCAGTGAGAAGCCCCTAGAGTCCGATACGCAGTATTTT.

V and J are TRBV10-2 and TRBJ1-3, with D perhaps matching TRBD1 (5 bases). V lost 2 bases, J lost 4 bases, and 15 bases lay in between. The CDR3 loop spans 16 amino acids. CDR1 and CDR2 from the germline V gene are WSHSY and SAAADI. The CDR3 coding sequence is TGCGCCAGCAGTGAGGGGGGGTCCCTGGGAGGAAACACCATATATTTT. Residues: CASSEGGSLGGNTIYF.